This T cell receptor (beta chain) was profiled in a study of control samples from healthy donors and cancer patients (dated by TCRdb to about 2020). Library generation was performed with the immunoSEQ multiplex PCR assay. Not all clones reach the TCRdb copy of this immuneACCESS table, which keeps in-frame sequences only. Checked studies attribute under half of the gap to unresolved V genes and leave the rest unexplained. Counted in this sample were about 160,000 clones; around 94% of them appeared once. Of the sample, 12% to 15% falls within the top ten clones. As concerns this clone: Its cognate antigen has yet to be identified. One base away there is no much larger clone; base qualities are not given.

V loses 5 bases, J loses 0 bases, and the germline ends lie 16 bases apart. From the cysteine up to the phenylalanine, the CDR3 has a length of 16 residues. Just the 48-base CDR3 DNA is kept, in frame starting at base 1. The germline V gene specifies SGHTA as CDR1 and FQGNSA as CDR2. The sequence was obtained from a man aged 60 to 69 with colorectal cancer. The chain is made from TRBV7-2 and TRBJ1-1; D gene: possibly TRBD1, on 6 matching bases. Material: PBMCs. The CDR3 protein: CASSEYAQGLNTEAFF. The nucleotide sequence reads TGTGCCAGCAGCGAGTACGCCCAGGGGTTGAACACTGAAGCTTTCTTT.